These 7 T cell receptor beta chains came from one sample sequenced in a study of radiotherapy plus CTLA-4 blockade in lung cancer. The assay was immunoSEQ multiplex PCR, and TCRdb's table has in-frame clones only and misses some. The sample holds about 97,000 clones, roughly 79% seen once. Material: peripheral blood, obtained from a patient treated with radiotherapy plus ipilimumab. Receptor source: a human donor with non-small cell lung cancer who had a partial response to radiotherapy plus ipilimumab. Some clones in this sample may be carry-over from other donors' samples.

The chain recombines TRBV6-1 with TRBJ2-5; 8 bases fit TRBD1. The end of the DNA fits TRBJ2-7 better, so the J call may be wrong. This CDR3 is built from 15 residues. Germline V CDR1 and CDR2: MNHNS, SASEGT. CDR3 coding DNA: TGTGCCAGCAGTAGAGAAGGACAGGGCACCTACGAGCAGTACTTC. Encoded protein: CASSREGQGTYEQYF.

CDR3 nucleotides: TGTGCCAGCAGCGTAAGTCTCCAGGGCACTGAAGCTTTCTTT. As protein: CASSVSLQGTEAFF. The chain employs TRBV9 and TRBJ1-1; the D gene is possibly TRBD1 (5 bases). V was clipped by 1 base and J by 4 bases, with 11 bases between them. This CDR3 is built from 14 residues. From germline, CDR1 is SGDLS and CDR2 YYNGEE.

Notes on this clone: Other DNA sequences within the sample encode an identical CDR3. This CDR3 is CASSGGAEDTQYF. The CDR3 DNA reads TGTGCCAGTAGCGGGGGGGCCGAAGATACGCAGTATTTT. The chain uses TRBV19 and TRBJ2-3; 8 bases are a match to TRBD2. Germline values: CDR1 LNHDA, CDR2 SQIVND (reference sequence). This CDR3 has 13 residues. V shed 6 bases and J 5 bases; nucleotides not matched to a gene: 4.

This chain links TRBV5-1 with TRBJ2-7; 8 nucleotides match TRBD1. J gave up 1 base and V 4 bases, and 13 bases lay outside the gene matches. The CDR3 totals 17 residues. Germline lookup yields CDR1 SGHRS and CDR2 YFSETQ. DNA for the CDR3: TGCGCCAGCAGCCTAACCCCCGGACAGGGAGCGTCCTACGAGCAGTACTTC. Its translation is CASSLTPGQGASYEQYF.

V gene TRBV4-1 combines with J gene TRBJ1-1, with D hard to call. CDR3 length equals 16 residues. Germline V gene sequence: CDR1 MGHRA, CDR2 YSYEKL. Trimming removed 6 bases at V and 5 bases at J, with 22 bases between. For the CDR3, the DNA is TGCGCCAGCAGGTCACAGCCTCCCCGAGTAGGAACTGAAGCTTTCTTT. Protein: CASRSQPPRVGTEAFF.

The chain recombines TRBV5-1 with TRBJ2-7; 9 nucleotides align to TRBD1. The V gene's germline CDR1 is SGHRS and CDR2 YFSETQ. J lost 0 bases, V lost 5 bases, and 6 bases had no gene match. This CDR3 is built from 15 residues. The CDR3 region is CASRPGTGFSYEQYF. The DNA for the CDR3 is TGCGCCAGCAGACCCGGGACAGGGTTCTCCTACGAGCAGTACTTC.

The V gene is TRBV28, the J gene TRBJ1-2, with D maybe TRBD1 (6 bases). Germline CDR1 is MDHEN and CDR2 is SYDVKM. The CDR3 loop spans 14 amino acids. V was pared by 3 bases and J by 8 bases, with 16 bases between. In DNA form, the CDR3 reads TGTGCCAGCAGTTTCACACAGGGCCTGAGAGGCTACACCTTC. It specifies CASSFTQGLRGYTF.